This TCR beta chain comes out of a study of shared clonotypes between healthy human individuals. As for the study in general: For every donor, three CD4 naive, three CD4 memory, two CD8 naive and one CD8 memory plates were used. Whole-study findings and limits: Since donors were few, the genetic and exposure-history diversity represented was limited.

Genomic DNA (from each subset) was split evenly across several immunoSEQ plates. TCRdb's copy holds only in-frame clones and misses some; the assay was immunoSEQ multiplex PCR. Of about 2.1 million clones in the sample, 80% to 95% are singletons; the top ten hold less than 2%. CD8 cells classed as naive were CD45RO-negative and positively selected for CCR7, excluding terminally differentiated effector memory CD45RA+ cells. Notes on this clone: The antigen is not known.

The clonotype comes from a man aged 18 to 29 in good health. Some clones in this sample may be carry-over from other donors' samples. The sequenced material came from naive CD8+ T cells from PBMCs.

The CDR3: CASSQGIGYTGELFF. The CDR3 DNA is TGCGCCAGCAGCCAAGGGATAGGATACACCGGGGAGCTGTTTTTT. The chain joins TRBV4-1 to TRBJ2-2; D not certain. The CDR3 totals 15 residues. Germline loops: CDR1 MGHRA, CDR2 YSYEKL. V shed 1 base and J shed 3 bases, with 9 bases lying between them.